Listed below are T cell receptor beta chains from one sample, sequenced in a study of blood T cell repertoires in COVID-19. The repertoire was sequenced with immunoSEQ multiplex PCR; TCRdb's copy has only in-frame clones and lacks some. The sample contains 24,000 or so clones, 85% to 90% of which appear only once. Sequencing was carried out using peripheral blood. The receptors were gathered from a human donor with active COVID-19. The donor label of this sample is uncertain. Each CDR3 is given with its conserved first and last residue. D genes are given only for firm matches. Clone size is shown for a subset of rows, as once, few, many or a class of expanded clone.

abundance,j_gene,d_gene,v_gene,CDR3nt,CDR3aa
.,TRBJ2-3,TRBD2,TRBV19,TGTGCCAGTAGTATAAGCAGGGAGTTCAGCGGGAGGGATACGCAGTATTTT,CASSISREFSGRDTQYF
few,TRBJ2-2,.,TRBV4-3,TGCGCCAGCAGCCAAGTCGATCTGGGGGGTTTTAACACCGGGGAGCTGTTTTTT,CASSQVDLGGFNTGELFF
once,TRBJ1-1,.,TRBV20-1,TGCAGTGCTAGTCGGAGGGGCACCAAGGTGAACACTGAAGCTTTCTTT,CSASRRGTKVNTEAFF
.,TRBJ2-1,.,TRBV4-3,TGCGCCAGCAGCCAAGATCCGACAGGGACTGCCACACCTGAGCAGTTCTTC,CASSQDPTGTATPEQFF
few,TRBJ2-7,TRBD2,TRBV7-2,TGTGCCAGCAGCTTAGGGGGTGTGGGACTAACCTACGAGCAGTACTTC,CASSLGGVGLTYEQYF
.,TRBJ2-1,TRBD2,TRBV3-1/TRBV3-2,TGTGCCAGCAGCCACGGGACTAGCGATGGGTACAATGAGCAGTTCTTC,CASSHGTSDGYNEQFF
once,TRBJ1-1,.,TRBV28,TGTGCCAGCAGTCCGTCAGGGCCCATGAACACTGAAGCTTTCTTT,CASSPSGPMNTEAFF
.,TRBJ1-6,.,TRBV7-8,TGTGCCAGCAGCTTAGGCGGGGATTCACCCCTCCACTTT,CASSLGGDSPLHF
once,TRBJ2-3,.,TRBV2,TGTGCCAGCACGGCGCGGGAAGCCACAGATACGCAGTATTTT,CASTAREATDTQYF
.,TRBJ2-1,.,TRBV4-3,TGCGCCAGCAGCCAAGACCCGCCCCTAAGCGCGCCCGGGGATGAGCAGTTCTTC,CASSQDPPLSAPGDEQFF
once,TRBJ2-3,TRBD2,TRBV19,TGTGCCAGTAGTGAAGTAGCCGGGACTACCGGCACAGATACGCAGTATTTT,CASSEVAGTTGTDTQYF
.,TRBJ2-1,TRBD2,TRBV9,TGTGCCAGCAGCGAGGGAGGGCCCCGTGTTGAGCAGTTCTTC,CASSEGGPRVEQFF
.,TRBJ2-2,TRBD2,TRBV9,TGTGCCAGCAGCGCCGGGAGGGCGACCGGGGAGCTGTTTTTT,CASSAGRATGELFF
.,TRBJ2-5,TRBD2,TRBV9,TGTGCCAGCAGCGTCGGGACTAGCGTCCAAGAGACCCAGTACTTC,CASSVGTSVQETQYF
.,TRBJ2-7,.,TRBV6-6,TGTGCCGTCAGGGGACCGAGCTACGAGCAGTACTTC,CAVRGPSYEQYF